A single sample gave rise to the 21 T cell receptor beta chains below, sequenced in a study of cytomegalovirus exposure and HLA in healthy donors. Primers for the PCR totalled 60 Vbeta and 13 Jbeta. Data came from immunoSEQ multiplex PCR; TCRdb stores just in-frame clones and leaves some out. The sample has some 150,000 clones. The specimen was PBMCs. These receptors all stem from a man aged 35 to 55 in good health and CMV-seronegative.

Written as DNA, the CDR3 is TGTGCCAGCAGCTGGGACAGGGGAGGAAACACCATATATTTT. Protein product: CASSWDRGGNTIYF. The rearrangement uses TRBV5-6 and TRBJ1-3, with TRBD1 identical over 10 bases. CDR3 length: 14 residues. Germline loops: CDR1 SGHDT, CDR2 YYEEEE. Losses at the gene ends were 3 bases for V and 4 bases for J; bases not matched to a gene: 1.

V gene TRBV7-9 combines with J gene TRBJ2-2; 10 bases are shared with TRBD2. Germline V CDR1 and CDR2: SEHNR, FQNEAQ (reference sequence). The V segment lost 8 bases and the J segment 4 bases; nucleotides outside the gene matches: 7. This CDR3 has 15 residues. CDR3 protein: CASLGTSGVTGELFF. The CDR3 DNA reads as TGTGCCAGCCTGGGAACTAGCGGGGTCACCGGGGAGCTGTTTTTT.

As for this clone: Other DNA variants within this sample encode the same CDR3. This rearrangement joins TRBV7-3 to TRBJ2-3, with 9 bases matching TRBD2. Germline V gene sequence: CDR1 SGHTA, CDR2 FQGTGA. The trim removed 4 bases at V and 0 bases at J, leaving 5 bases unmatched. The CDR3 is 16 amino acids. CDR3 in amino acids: CASSSLAGASTDTQYF. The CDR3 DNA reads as TGTGCCAGCAGCTCCTTAGCGGGGGCTAGCACAGATACGCAGTATTTT.

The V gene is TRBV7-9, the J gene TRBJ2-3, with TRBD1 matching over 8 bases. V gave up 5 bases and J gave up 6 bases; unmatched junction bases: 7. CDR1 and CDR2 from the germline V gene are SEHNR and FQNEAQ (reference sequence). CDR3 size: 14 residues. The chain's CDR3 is CASSPGQGGDTQYF. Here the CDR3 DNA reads TGTGCCAGCAGCCCCGGACAGGGTGGGGATACGCAGTATTTT.

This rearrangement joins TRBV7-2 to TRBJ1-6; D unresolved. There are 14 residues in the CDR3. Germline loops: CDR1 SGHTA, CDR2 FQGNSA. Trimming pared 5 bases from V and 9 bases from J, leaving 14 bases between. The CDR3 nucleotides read TGTGCCAGCAGCGTTGGCGGGAGTGGTTCACCCCTCCACTTT. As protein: CASSVGGSGSPLHF.

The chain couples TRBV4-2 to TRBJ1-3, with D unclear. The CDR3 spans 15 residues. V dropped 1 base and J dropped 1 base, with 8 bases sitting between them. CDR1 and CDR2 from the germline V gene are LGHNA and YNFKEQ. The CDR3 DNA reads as TGTGCCAGCAGCCAAGGTCCGGGGTCTGGAAACACCATATATTTT. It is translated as CASSQGPGSGNTIYF.

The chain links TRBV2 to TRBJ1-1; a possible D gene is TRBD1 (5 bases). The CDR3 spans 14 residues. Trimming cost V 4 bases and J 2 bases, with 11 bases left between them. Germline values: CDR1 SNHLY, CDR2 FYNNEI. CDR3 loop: CASSGQRTNTEAFF. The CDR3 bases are TGTGCCAGCAGTGGACAGCGAACAAACACTGAAGCTTTCTTT.

The chain's CDR3 is CASSSTGGSTNEKLFF. CDR3 nucleotide sequence: TGTGCCAGCAGCTCGACAGGGGGGTCAACTAATGAAAAACTGTTTTTT. V is TRBV7-6 and J is TRBJ1-4; 9 nucleotides agree with TRBD1. V trimming: 4 bases; J trimming: 0 bases; junction bases outside the gene matches: 3. This CDR3 comprises 16 residues. The germline gives CDR1 SGHVS, CDR2 FNYEAQ.

The CDR3, as DNA: TGCGCCAGCAGTACGACCGGGACAGGGGCGGATGAGCAGTTCTTC. Its protein is CASSTTGTGADEQFF. J is TRBJ2-1 and V is TRBV5-1, with TRBD1 identical over 10 bases. The V gene end was trimmed by 5 bases and the J gene end by 8 bases; junction bases not matched to a gene: 10. The length of the CDR3 is 15 residues. CDR1 and CDR2 from the germline V gene are SGHRS and YFSETQ.

The CDR3 sequence is CASSSRESGELFF. The CDR3 DNA follows: TGTGCCAGCAGTAGCAGGGAATCCGGGGAGCTGTTTTTT. The chain links TRBV7-7 to TRBJ2-2; perhaps TRBD1 as D (5 bases). V gave up 6 bases and J gave up 6 bases, with 11 bases separating them. The CDR3 spans 13 residues. Per the germline V gene, CDR1 is SSHAT and CDR2 is FNYEAQ (reference sequence).

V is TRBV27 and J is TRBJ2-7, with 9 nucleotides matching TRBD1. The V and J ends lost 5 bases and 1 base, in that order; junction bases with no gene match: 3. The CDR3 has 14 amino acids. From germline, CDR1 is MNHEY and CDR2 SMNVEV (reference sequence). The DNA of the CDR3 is TGTGCCAGCAGTGAGGACAGGGGATCCTACGAGCAGTACTTC. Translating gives CASSEDRGSYEQYF.

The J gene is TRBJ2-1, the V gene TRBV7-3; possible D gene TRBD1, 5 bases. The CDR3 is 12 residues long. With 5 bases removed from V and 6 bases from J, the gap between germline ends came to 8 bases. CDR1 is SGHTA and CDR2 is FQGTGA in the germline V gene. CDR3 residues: CASSNRGNEQFF. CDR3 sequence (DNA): TGTGCCAGCAGCAATAGGGGCAATGAGCAGTTCTTC.

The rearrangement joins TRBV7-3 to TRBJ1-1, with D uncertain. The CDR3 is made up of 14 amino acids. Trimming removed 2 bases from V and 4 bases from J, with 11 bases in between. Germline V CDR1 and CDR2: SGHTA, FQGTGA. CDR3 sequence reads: CASSLEQVGTEAFF. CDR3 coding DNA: TGTGCCAGCAGCTTAGAGCAGGTCGGCACTGAAGCTTTCTTT.

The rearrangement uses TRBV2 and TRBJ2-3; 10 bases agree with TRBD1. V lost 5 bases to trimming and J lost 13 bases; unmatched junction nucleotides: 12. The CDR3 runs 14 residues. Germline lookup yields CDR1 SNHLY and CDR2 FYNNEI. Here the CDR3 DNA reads TGTGCCAGCAGTCCGCGGACAGGGGGTTACACGGAGTATTTT. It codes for CASSPRTGGYTEYF. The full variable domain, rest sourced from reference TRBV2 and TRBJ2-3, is EPEVTQTPSHQVTQMGQEVILRCVPISNHLYFYWYRQILGQKVEFLVSFYNNEISEKSEIFDDQFSVERPDGSNFTLKIRSTKLEDSAMYFCASSPRTGGYTEYFGPGTRLTVL.

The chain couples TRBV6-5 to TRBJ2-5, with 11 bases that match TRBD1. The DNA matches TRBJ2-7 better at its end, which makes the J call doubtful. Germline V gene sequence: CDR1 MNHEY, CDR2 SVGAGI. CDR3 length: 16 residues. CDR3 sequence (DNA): TGTGCCAGCAGTTACGGCCGGGACAGGGGGACCTACGAGCAGTACTTC. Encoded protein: CASSYGRDRGTYEQYF.

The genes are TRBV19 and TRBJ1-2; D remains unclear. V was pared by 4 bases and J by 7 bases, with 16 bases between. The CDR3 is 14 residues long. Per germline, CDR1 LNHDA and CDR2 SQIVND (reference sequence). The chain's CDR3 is CASSRTSPGSGYTF. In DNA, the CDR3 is TGTGCCAGTAGTAGGACGTCCCCCGGGAGTGGCTACACCTTC.

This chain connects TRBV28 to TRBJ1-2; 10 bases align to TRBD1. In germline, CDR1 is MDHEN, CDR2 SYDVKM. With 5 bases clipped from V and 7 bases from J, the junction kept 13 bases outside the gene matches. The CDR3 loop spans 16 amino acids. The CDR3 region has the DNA TGTGCCAGCAGTCCGAGGGTGGGACAGGGGCTTCGTGGCTACACCTTC. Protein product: CASSPRVGQGLRGYTF.

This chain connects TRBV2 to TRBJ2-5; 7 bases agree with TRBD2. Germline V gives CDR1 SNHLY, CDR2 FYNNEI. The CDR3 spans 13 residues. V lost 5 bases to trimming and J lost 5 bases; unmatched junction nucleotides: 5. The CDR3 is CASSRGRGETQYF. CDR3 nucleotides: TGTGCCAGCAGTCGAGGGAGGGGTGAGACCCAGTACTTC.

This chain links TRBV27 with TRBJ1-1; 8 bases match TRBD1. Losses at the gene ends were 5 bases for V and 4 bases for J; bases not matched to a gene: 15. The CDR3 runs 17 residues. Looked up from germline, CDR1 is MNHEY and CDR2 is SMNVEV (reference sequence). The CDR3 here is CASSLFPTGQGGTEAFF. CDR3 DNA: TGTGCCAGCAGTCTATTCCCCACCGGACAGGGAGGCACTGAAGCTTTCTTT.

CDR3 in amino acids: CASSQVVAGTTDTQYF. The DNA for the CDR3 is TGCGCCAGCAGCCAAGTTGTAGCGGGGACGACAGATACGCAGTATTTT. The chain is built from TRBV4-3 and TRBJ2-3, with 8 positions matching TRBD2. V shed 1 base and J 3 bases; nucleotides not matched to a gene: 6. Germline loops: CDR1 LGHNA, CDR2 YSLEER. The CDR3 totals 16 residues.

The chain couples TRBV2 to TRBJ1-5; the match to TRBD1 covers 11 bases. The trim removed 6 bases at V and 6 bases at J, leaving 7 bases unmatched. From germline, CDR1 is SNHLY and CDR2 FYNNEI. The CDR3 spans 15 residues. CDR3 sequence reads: CASRRTGGGSQPQHF. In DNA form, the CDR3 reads TGTGCCAGCAGGAGGACAGGGGGCGGTAGTCAGCCCCAGCATTTT.